The clone carrying this TCR beta chain was seen just once. Its cognate antigen is unknown. There are 15 residues in the CDR3. J lost 11 bases, V lost 5 bases, and 14 bases had no gene match. The germline V gene has CDR1 SEHNR and CDR2 FQNEAQ (reference sequence). Assay: immunoSEQ multiplex PCR; the TCRdb copy retains only in-frame clones and omits some. The sample lists roughly 110,000 clones; around 90% were seen once. This entry comes from a study of OX40 agonist ivuxolimab in advanced cancers. In the study overall: Every 2 weeks, patients got intravenous ivuxolimab at one of six dose levels (0.01-10 mg/kg). Head and neck, renal cell, melanoma or hepatocellular carcinoma were the cancers that dose-escalation patients had. Roughly two fifths of patients had received prior checkpoint inhibitor therapy. Study-level points and caveats: Expanded clones tended on average to be more numerous among CD8+ T cells than CD4+.

Source: CD4+ or CD8+ T cells sorted from blood, taken in a trial of the OX40 agonist ivuxolimab. The chain recombines TRBV7-9 with TRBJ2-5; 10 bases fit TRBD2. The origin of this receptor is an adult with an advanced solid tumor such as melanoma, head and neck, liver or kidney cancer. The DNA of the CDR3 is TGTGCCAGCAGCAAGATAGCGGGAGGAGTTCGAGAGCAGTACTTC. It translates to CASSKIAGGVREQYF.